This T cell receptor beta chain was recovered during a study of CD8 T cells in Susac syndrome. Study-wide background: When blood was drawn, patients with Susac syndrome were on intravenous immunoglobulin alone, on corticosteroids, or therapy-naive.

CDR1 and CDR2 (germline): SGHNT, YYREEE (reference sequence). V was shortened by 1 base and J by 6 bases, with 10 bases between the two germline ends. CDR3 length: 13 residues. Points from the study as a whole: An acknowledgment was made by the study that its TCR sequencing and HLA analysis involved relatively few individuals. When the CD4+ T cell repertoires of patients with Susac syndrome were examined, they did not show any clonal expansion.

Roughly 0.45 to 1 ug RNA was reverse transcribed with random hexamers. Across 54 Vbeta and 13 Jbeta, TCR beta CDR3 was amplified with immunoSEQ multiplex PCR. TCRdb reanalysed the immunoSEQ multiplex PCR reads using MiXCR and keeps one entry per CDR3 protein. The profile shows 150,000 to 200,000 distinct CDR3 sequences, more than 85% of them singletons. Of note for this clonotype: The target antigen is unknown.

This receptor was obtained from a human donor with Susac syndrome. The genes are TRBV5-4 and TRBJ1-2, with a tentative D call TRBD1 (6 bases). The sample was CD4+ T cells from PBMCs. CDR3 coding DNA: TGTGCCAGCAGCTTGAACAGGGAAAATGGCTACACCTTC. Translated: CASSLNRENGYTF.